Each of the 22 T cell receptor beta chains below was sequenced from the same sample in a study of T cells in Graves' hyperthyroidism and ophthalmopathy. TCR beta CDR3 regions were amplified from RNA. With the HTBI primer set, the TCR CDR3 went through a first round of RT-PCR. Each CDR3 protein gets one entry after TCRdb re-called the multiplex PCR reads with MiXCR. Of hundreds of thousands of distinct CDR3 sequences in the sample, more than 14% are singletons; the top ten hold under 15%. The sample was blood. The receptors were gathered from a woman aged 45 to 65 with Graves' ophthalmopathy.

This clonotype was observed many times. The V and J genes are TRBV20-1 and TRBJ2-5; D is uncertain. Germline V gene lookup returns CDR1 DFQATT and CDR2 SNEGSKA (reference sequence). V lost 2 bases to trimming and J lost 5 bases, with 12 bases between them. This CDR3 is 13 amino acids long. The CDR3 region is CSARSAAGETQYF. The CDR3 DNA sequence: TGCAGTGCTAGATCGGCGGCCGGGGAGACCCAGTACTTC.

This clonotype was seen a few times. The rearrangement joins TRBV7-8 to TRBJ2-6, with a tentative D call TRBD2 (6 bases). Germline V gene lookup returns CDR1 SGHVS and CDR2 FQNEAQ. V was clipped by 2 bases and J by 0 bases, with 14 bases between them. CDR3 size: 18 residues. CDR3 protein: CASSLWEDILSGANVLTF. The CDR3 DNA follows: TGTGCCAGCAGCTTATGGGAGGACATACTCTCTGGGGCCAACGTCCTGACTTTC.

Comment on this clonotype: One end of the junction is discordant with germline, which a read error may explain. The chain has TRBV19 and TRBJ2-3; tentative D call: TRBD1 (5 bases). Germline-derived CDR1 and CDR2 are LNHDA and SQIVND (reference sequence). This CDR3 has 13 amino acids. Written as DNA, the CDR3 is TGTGCCAGTAATGCAGGGCCAGGAGATATGCAGTATTTT. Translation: CASNAGPGDMQYF.

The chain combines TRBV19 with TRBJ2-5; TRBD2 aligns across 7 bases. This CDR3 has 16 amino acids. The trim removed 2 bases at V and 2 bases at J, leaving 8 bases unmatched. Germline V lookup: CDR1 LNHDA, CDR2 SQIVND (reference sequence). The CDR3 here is CASSISHSGIQETQYF. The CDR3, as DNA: TGTGCCAGTAGTATATCACACAGCGGGATTCAAGAGACCCAGTACTTC.

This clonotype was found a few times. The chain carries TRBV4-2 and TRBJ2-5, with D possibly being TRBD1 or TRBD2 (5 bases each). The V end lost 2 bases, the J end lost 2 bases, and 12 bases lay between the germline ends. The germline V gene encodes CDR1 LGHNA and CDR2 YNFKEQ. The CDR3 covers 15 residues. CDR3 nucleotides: TGTGCCAGCAGCCAAACTGGGACGACACAAGAGACCCAGTACTTC. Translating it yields CASSQTGTTQETQYF.

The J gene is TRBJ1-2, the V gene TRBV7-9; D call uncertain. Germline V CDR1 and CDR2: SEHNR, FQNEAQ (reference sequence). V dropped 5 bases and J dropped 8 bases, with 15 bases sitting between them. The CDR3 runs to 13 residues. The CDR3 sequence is CASSPGLIGGYTF. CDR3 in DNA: TGTGCCAGCAGCCCCGGACTGATTGGCGGCTACACCTTC.

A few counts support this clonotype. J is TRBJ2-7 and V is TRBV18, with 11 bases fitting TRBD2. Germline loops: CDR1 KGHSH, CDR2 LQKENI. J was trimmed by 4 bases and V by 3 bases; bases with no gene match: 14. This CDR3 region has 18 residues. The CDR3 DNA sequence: TGTGCCAGCTCACCGATACCGGGACTAGCGGATTCCTGGTACGAGCAGTACTTC. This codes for CASSPIPGLADSWYEQYF.

CDR3 region: CASSVGPFPHEQFF. CDR3 nucleotide sequence: TGTGCCAGCAGTGTGGGACCCTTCCCCCATGAGCAGTTCTTC. This chain uses TRBV6-2 or TRBV6-3 with TRBJ2-1, with D perhaps assigned TRBD1 or TRBD2 (5 bases each). The CDR3 is 14 residues long. Germline CDR1 MNHEY, CDR2 SVGEGT. The V and J ends lost 5 bases and 8 bases respectively, with 16 bases between them.

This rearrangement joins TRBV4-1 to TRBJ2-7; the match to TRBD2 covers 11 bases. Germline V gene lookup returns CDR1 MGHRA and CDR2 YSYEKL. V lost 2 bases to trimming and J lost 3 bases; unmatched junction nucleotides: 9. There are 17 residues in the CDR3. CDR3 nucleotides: TGCGCCAGCAGCCAACCAGCGACTAGCGGGACCTTCTACGAGCAGTACTTC. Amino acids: CASSQPATSGTFYEQYF.

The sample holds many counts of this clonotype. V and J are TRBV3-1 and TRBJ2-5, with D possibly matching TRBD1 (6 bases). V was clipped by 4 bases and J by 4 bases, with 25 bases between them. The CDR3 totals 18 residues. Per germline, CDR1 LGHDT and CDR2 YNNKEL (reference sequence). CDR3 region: CASSPGVYEGVWGETQYF. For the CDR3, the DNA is TGTGCCAGCAGCCCCGGAGTTTATGAGGGGGTTTGGGGAGAGACCCAGTACTTC.

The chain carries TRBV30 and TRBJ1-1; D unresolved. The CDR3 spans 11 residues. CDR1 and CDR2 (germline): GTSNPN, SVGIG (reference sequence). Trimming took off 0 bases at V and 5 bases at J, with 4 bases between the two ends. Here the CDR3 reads CAWSVQTEAFF. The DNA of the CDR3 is TGTGCCTGGAGTGTACAGACTGAAGCTTTCTTT.

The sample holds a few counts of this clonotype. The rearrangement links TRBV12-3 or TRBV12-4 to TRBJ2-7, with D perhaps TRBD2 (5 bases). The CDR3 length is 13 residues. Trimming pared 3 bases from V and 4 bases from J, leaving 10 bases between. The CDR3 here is CASSLRERYEQYF. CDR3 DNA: TGTGCCAGCAGTTTGAGGGAACGGTACGAGCAGTACTTC.

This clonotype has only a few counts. This CDR3 reads CASSGQGENEQFF. The DNA for the CDR3 is TGTGCCAGCAGCGGTCAGGGGGAGAATGAGCAGTTCTTC. V gene TRBV7-3 combines with J gene TRBJ2-1, with TRBD1 identical over 7 bases. CDR3 size: 13 residues. Per the germline V gene, CDR1 is SGHTA and CDR2 is FQGTGA. J lost 7 bases, V lost 5 bases, and 5 bases had no gene match.

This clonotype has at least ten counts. The CDR3 sequence: CAWNPPRTSTDTQYF. CDR3 bases: TGTGCCTGGAATCCTCCCAGGACTAGCACAGATACGCAGTATTTT. The gene calls are TRBV30 and TRBJ2-3; the D gene is possibly TRBD2 (5 bases). The CDR3 consists of 15 residues. V lost 4 bases and J lost 0, with 14 bases in between. Germline loops: CDR1 GTSNPN, CDR2 SVGIG (reference sequence).

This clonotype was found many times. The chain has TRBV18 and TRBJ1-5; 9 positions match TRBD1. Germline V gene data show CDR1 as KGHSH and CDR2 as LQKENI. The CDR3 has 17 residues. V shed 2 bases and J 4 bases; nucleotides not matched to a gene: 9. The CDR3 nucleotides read TGTGCCAGCTCACCAGCCGGGACAGGGCGTTTAAATCAGCCCCAGCATTTT. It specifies CASSPAGTGRLNQPQHF. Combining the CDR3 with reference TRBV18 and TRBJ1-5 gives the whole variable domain NAGVMQNPRHLVRRRGQEARLRCSPMKGHSHVYWYRQLPEEGLKFMVYLQKENIIDESGMPKERFSAEFPKEGPSILRIQQVVRGDSAAYFCASSPAGTGRLNQPQHFGDGTRLSIL.

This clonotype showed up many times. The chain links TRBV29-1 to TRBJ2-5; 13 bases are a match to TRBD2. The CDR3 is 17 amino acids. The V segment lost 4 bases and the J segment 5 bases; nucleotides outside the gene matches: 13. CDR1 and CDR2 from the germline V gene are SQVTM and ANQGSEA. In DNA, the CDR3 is TGCAGCGTTGTATCGAGGGGCCGGACTAGCGGGAGCGAGACCCAGTACTTC. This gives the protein CSVVSRGRTSGSETQYF.

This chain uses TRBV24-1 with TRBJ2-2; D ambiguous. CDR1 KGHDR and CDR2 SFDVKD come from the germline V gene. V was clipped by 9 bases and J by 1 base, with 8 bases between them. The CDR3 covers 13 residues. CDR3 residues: CATYDLNTGELFF. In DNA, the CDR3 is TGTGCCACCTATGATTTGAACACCGGGGAGCTGTTTTTT.

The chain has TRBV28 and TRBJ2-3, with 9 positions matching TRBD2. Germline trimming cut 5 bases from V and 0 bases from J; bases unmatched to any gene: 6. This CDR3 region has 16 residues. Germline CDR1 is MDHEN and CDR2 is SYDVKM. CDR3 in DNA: TGTGCCAGCAGTACAGGCGGGAGGGACAGCACAGATACGCAGTATTTT. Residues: CASSTGGRDSTDTQYF.

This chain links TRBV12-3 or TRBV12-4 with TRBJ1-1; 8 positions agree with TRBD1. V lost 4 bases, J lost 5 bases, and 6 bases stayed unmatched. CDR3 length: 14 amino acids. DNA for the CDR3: TGTGCCAGCAGTTCATCAGGGGACAGGACTGAAGCTTTCTTT. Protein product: CASSSSGDRTEAFF.

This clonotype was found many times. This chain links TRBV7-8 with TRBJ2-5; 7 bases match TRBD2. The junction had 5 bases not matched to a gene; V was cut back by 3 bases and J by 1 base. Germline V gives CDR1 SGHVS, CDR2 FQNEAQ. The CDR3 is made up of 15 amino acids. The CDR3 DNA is TGTGCCAGCAGCTTCTATAGCGGGTCCCAAGAGACCCAGTACTTC. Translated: CASSFYSGSQETQYF.

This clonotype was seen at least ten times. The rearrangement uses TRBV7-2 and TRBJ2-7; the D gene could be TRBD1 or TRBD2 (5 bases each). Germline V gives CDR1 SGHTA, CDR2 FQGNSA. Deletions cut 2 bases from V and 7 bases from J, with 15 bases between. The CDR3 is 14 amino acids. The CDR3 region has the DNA TGTGCCAGCAGCTTACCGCAGGGAGATTTGGAGCAGTACTTC. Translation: CASSLPQGDLEQYF.

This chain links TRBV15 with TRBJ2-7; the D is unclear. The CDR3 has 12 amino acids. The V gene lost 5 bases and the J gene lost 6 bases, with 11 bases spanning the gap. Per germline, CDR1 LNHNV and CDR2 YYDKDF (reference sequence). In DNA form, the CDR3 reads TGTGCCACCAGCCACCTCATGGGCGAGCAGTACTTC. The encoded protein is CATSHLMGEQYF.